This is a list of T cell receptor beta chains from one sample in a study of blood T cell repertoires in COVID-19. The protocol was immunoSEQ multiplex PCR, while the TCRdb copy is restricted to in-frame clones and leaves out a portion. The repertoire holds roughly 34,000 clones, 80% seen once, with around 15% in the top ten. Sequencing used peripheral blood. Receptors were obtained from a woman between 65 and 79 years old with acute or convalescent COVID-19. Both conserved end residues are part of each CDR3. D genes are given only for firm matches. Size tells how often a clone was seen (once, few, many) or the class of an expanded clone, and some rows leave it out.

>.|TRBV5-1|.|TRBJ1-2
TGCGCCAGCAGCTTGGAACAAGAAGGCTACACCTTC
CASSLEQEGYTF
>.|TRBV15|.|TRBJ2-7
TGTGCCACCAGCAGAGATAGGGGATTCTATAACGAGCAGTACTTC
CATSRDRGFYNEQYF
>TRBD2|TRBV11-3|.|TRBJ2-2
TGTGCCAGCAGCCCCACCTCGGGGGGGTCCACCGGGGAGCTGTTTTTT
CASSPTSGGSTGELFF
>TRBD1|TRBV6-6|.|TRBJ1-5
TGTGCCAGCAGTTTAACAGGGGGCTACGATCAGCCCCAGCATTTT
CASSLTGGYDQPQHF
>TRBD1|TRBV2|.|TRBJ2-7
TGTGCCAGCAGTGAAATGTGGGACAGGGGCCCCTACGAGCAGTACTTC
CASSEMWDRGPYEQYF
>.|TRBV25-1|.|TRBJ1-5
TGTGCCAGCAGTCCTATCGACTCGGGTGATCAGCCCCAGCATTTT
CASSPIDSGDQPQHF
>.|TRBV7-9|.|TRBJ1-2
TGTGCCAGCAGCCGACCCCTTGCAGGCCACCGGCTCTATGGCTACACCTTC
CASSRPLAGHRLYGYTF
>TRBD1|TRBV28|.|TRBJ2-5
TGTGCCAGCAGTAGCGGGCCAGGGACAGGGTTCAACGCGGCCCAGTACTTC
CASSSGPGTGFNAAQYF
>.|TRBV2|.|TRBJ1-3
TGTGCCAGCAGCGAACAGGGCGGTGGAAACACCATATATTTT
CASSEQGGGNTIYF
>.|TRBV5-4|medium-sized|TRBJ2-5
TGTGCCAGCAGCTTGTTGGGGCCGGGGACCCAGTACTTC
CASSLLGPGTQYF
>.|TRBV12-5|.|TRBJ1-1
TGTGCTAGTGGTTTATTTGGAGTGGGGGGATTGCATTCAGGCACTGAAGCTTTCTTT
CASGLFGVGGLHSGTEAFF
>.|TRBV7-2|.|TRBJ2-4
TGTGCCAGCAGCTCCGAAGGAGGGTTGGGGGACATTCAGTACTTC
CASSSEGGLGDIQYF
>TRBD1|TRBV27|few|TRBJ2-7
TGTGCCAGCAGTTTCGGTAGCAGGGGGCGACACTACGAGCAGTACTTC
CASSFGSRGRHYEQYF
>.|TRBV11-3|few|TRBJ2-2
TGTGCCAGCAGCCCCAGACAAGCGAACACCGGGGAGCTGTTTTTT
CASSPRQANTGELFF
>.|TRBV25-1|.|TRBJ2-1
TGTGCCACGTACAATGAGCAGTTCTTC
CATYNEQFF
>.|TRBV28|.|TRBJ2-1
TGTGCCAGCAGTTCCTCCGCGGGCGAGCAGTTCTTC
CASSSSAGEQFF
>TRBD1|TRBV19|once|TRBJ1-2
TGTGCCAGCCGGGGGACAGCTTCTAACTATGGCTACACCTTC
CASRGTASNYGYTF
>.|TRBV27|.|TRBJ2-7
TGTGCCAGCCGGGCGGACAGGACTACCTACGAGCAGTACTTC
CASRADRTTYEQYF